Given below is one T cell receptor (beta chain) in context. Its target is not known. Making the TCR beta libraries involved quantitative 5'-RACE with molecular barcodes. TCRdb reprocessed the 5' RACE reads with MiXCR, giving one entry per CDR3 protein. This sample has under 850,000 distinct CDR3 sequences, with 15% to 20% found just once. This entry is derived from a study of CD8 T cells in ankylosing spondylitis. Broader study findings: Disease-linked clones bore a CD8+ phenotype, appearing relatively rarely in peripheral blood. Characteristic of ankylosing spondylitis blood, it appeared, was a TCR beta motif comprising roughly eight highly homologous variants.

The germline V gene encodes CDR1 DFQATT and CDR2 SNEGSKA (reference sequence). The CDR3 sequence is 17 residues long. V trimming: 1 base; J trimming: 3 bases; junction bases outside the gene matches: 14. Sequenced sample: blood, either unsorted or a sorted T cell fraction (not recorded which). The chain uses TRBV20-1 and TRBJ1-1, with 7 bases identical to TRBD1. This sequence originates from a male donor with ankylosing spondylitis. The CDR3 region is CSARARGRYSQDTEAFF. The CDR3 nucleotides read TGCAGTGCTAGAGCTAGGGGGCGATACTCTCAGGACACTGAAGCTTTCTTT.